One sample yielded the 9 T cell receptor beta chains listed below, sequenced in a study of OX40 agonist ivuxolimab in advanced cancers. The protocol used for the library was the immunoSEQ multiplex PCR assay. TCRdb carries this immuneACCESS record with in-frame sequences only. Its versions omit some clonotypes, under half of them owing to an unresolved V gene in the studies checked, with the rest unexplained. In this sample the table shows roughly 67,000 clones, 65% to 85% of which occur a single time. About a tenth of the sample is held by the ten biggest clonotypes. This material consisted of CD4+ or CD8+ T cells sorted from blood, taken in a trial of the OX40 agonist ivuxolimab. The receptors come from an adult with an advanced solid tumor such as melanoma, head and neck, liver or kidney cancer.

This chain joins TRBV28 and TRBJ1-2; the D gene is possibly TRBD1 (6 bases). Per the germline V gene, CDR1 is MDHEN and CDR2 is SYDVKM. V was trimmed by 6 bases and J by 3 bases, leaving 17 bases between them. The CDR3 loop spans 15 amino acids. The CDR3 DNA reads TGTGCCAGCAGATGGAACAGGGAGGTCCACTATGGCTACACCTTC. This sequence encodes CASRWNREVHYGYTF.

This clone was counted only a few times. V is TRBV2 and J is TRBJ2-1, with a weak D call TRBD1 (5 bases). V was shortened by 6 bases and J by 3 bases, with 12 bases between the two germline ends. Germline loops: CDR1 SNHLY, CDR2 FYNNEI. The CDR3 extends over 14 amino acids. In DNA form, the CDR3 reads TGTGCCAGCAGGGGGCAGGGTTTCTACAATGAGCAGTTCTTC. Residues: CASRGQGFYNEQFF.

The chain combines TRBV5-4 with TRBJ1-2; TRBD1 is a possible D gene (5 bases). Germline V gives CDR1 SGHNT, CDR2 YYREEE (reference sequence). The CDR3 length is 15 residues. V gave up 4 bases and J gave up 4 bases, with 17 bases separating them. The CDR3 region is CASSQEVRGGYGYTF. DNA of the CDR3: TGTGCCAGCAGCCAAGAGGTGCGGGGGGGCTATGGCTACACCTTC.

The V and J genes are TRBV18 and TRBJ2-1; D uncertain. This CDR3 has 11 residues. Trimming took 8 bases from V and 5 from J, leaving 7 bases between them. CDR1 and CDR2 (germline): KGHSH, LQKENI. CDR3 protein: CASALDNEQFF. In DNA, the CDR3 is TGTGCCAGCGCGTTGGACAATGAGCAGTTCTTC.

The chain carries TRBV18 and TRBJ1-6; 10 bases fit TRBD1. The germline CDR1 and CDR2 sequences are KGHSH and LQKENI. The length of the CDR3 is 15 residues. The V and J ends lost 3 bases and 6 bases, in that order; junction bases with no gene match: 2. This CDR3 reads CASSPGTGANSPLHF. The CDR3 nucleotides are TGTGCCAGCTCACCGGGGACAGGGGCTAATTCACCCCTCCACTTT.

The V call is TRBV9, the J call TRBJ2-2, with D possibly called TRBD1 or TRBD2 (5 bases each). In germline, CDR1 is SGDLS, CDR2 YYNGEE. The CDR3 is 12 amino acids. V lost 5 bases to trimming and J lost 5 bases, with 7 bases between them. CDR3 coding DNA: TGTGCCAGCAGAGAGGGGACCGGGGAGCTGTTTTTT. This codes for CASREGTGELFF. Filled out from reference TRBV9 and TRBJ2-2, the complete variable domain reads DSGVTQTPKHLITATGQRVTLRCSPRSGDLSVYWYQQSLDQGLQFLIQYYNGEERAKGNILERFSAQQFPDLHSELNLSSLELGDSALYFCASREGTGELFFGEGSRLTVL.

The genes are TRBV19 and TRBJ1-2, with 11 bases aligning to TRBD1. The V segment lost 7 bases and the J segment 2 bases; nucleotides outside the gene matches: 9. CDR1 LNHDA and CDR2 SQIVND come from the germline V gene (reference sequence). This CDR3 contains 16 residues. CDR3 loop: CASTTLGTGGNYGYTF. CDR3 in DNA: TGTGCCAGTACTACTCTAGGGACAGGGGGAAACTATGGCTACACCTTC. Variable domain in full (rest from reference TRBV19 and TRBJ1-2): DGGITQSPKYLFRKEGQNVTLSCEQNLNHDAMYWYRQDPGQGLRLIYYSQIVNDFQKGDIAEGYSVSREKKESFPLTVTSAQKNPTAFYLCASTTLGTGGNYGYTFGSGTRLTVV.

The chain recombines TRBV2 with TRBJ2-3, with 7 bases fitting TRBD1. V lost 9 bases, J lost 2 bases, and 5 bases stayed unmatched. The CDR3 runs 13 residues. Per the germline V gene, CDR1 is SNHLY and CDR2 is FYNNEI. For the CDR3, the DNA is TGTGCCAGGCGACAGGGCTCCACAGATACGCAGTATTTT. This codes for CARRQGSTDTQYF.

The CDR3 bases are TGTGCCAGTATCTCAGCGGGGGACACCTACGAGCAGTACGTC. This translates into CASISAGDTYEQYV. This chain links TRBV19 with TRBJ2-7; TRBD2 matches at 8 bases. Unmatched junction bases numbered 7, after V lost 7 bases and J lost 2 bases. Germline V gene data show CDR1 as LNHDA and CDR2 as SQIVND (reference sequence). This CDR3 has 14 amino acids.